A single sample is the source of the 5 T cell receptor beta chains below, sequenced in a study of patients and donors after allogeneic stem cell transplantation. TCRdb re-analysed the RT-PCR reads in MiXCR, keeping a single row per CDR3 protein. The sample holds about 110,000 distinct CDR3 sequences, over 30% seen once. The sample comprised blood, either unsorted or a sorted T cell fraction (not recorded which). The receptors shown here come from a human donor who was either an allogeneic HSCT recipient or a stem cell or donor lymphocyte infusion donor (not recorded which). It is not recorded whose cells these are; they may come from a transplant donor.

The CDR3 sequence is CASSQPTSRTQYF. CDR3 in DNA: TGCGCCAGCAGCCAACCAACTAGCCGCACGCAGTATTTT. This rearrangement joins TRBV4-3 to TRBJ2-3; a possible D gene is TRBD2 (6 bases). The CDR3 has 13 residues. The V end was cut by 2 bases, the J end by 9 bases, with 12 bases between. The germline gives CDR1 LGHNA, CDR2 YSLEER.

The chain is built from TRBV7-9 and TRBJ1-1; no reliable D call. Deletions cut 1 base from V and 5 bases from J, with 11 bases between. Germline V gene sequence: CDR1 SEHNR, CDR2 FQNEAQ (reference sequence). The CDR3 covers 14 residues. The CDR3 sequence: CASSLERRATEAFF. CDR3 DNA sequence: TGTGCCAGCAGCTTAGAAAGGAGGGCTACTGAAGCTTTCTTT. The full variable domain, rest sourced from reference TRBV7-9 and TRBJ1-1, is DTGVSQNPRHKITKRGQNVTFRCDPISEHNRLYWYRQTLGQGPEFLTYFQNEAQLEKSRLLSDRFSAERPKGSFSTLEIQRTEQGDSAMYLCASSLERRATEAFFGQGTRLTVV.

V is TRBV18 and J is TRBJ1-1, with a tentative D call TRBD1 (5 bases). V shed 2 bases and J shed 6 bases, with 10 bases lying between them. The V gene's germline CDR1 is KGHSH and CDR2 LQKENI. The CDR3 extends over 13 amino acids. CDR3 nucleotide sequence: TGTGCCAGCTCACCAATCCCGGGGGCTGAAGCTTTCTTT. Encoded protein: CASSPIPGAEAFF.

The chain joins TRBV28 to TRBJ2-7, with D perhaps assigned TRBD1 or TRBD2 (5 bases each). The CDR3 runs 14 residues. CDR1 and CDR2 (germline): MDHEN, SYDVKM. Trimming stripped 2 bases from V and 3 bases from J, with 11 bases between. CDR3 sequence reads: CASSLGTPDYEQYF. Written as DNA, the CDR3 is TGTGCCAGCAGTTTAGGGACGCCCGACTACGAGCAGTACTTC.

The chain is built from TRBV20-1 and TRBJ2-3; 13 bases align to TRBD2. CDR3 size: 14 residues. Germline V lookup: CDR1 DFQATT, CDR2 SNEGSKA (reference sequence). V lost 5 bases, J lost 3 bases, and 2 bases stayed unmatched. CDR3 region: CSAGLAGVTDTQYF. CDR3 bases: TGCAGTGCTGGACTAGCGGGAGTTACAGATACGCAGTATTTT.